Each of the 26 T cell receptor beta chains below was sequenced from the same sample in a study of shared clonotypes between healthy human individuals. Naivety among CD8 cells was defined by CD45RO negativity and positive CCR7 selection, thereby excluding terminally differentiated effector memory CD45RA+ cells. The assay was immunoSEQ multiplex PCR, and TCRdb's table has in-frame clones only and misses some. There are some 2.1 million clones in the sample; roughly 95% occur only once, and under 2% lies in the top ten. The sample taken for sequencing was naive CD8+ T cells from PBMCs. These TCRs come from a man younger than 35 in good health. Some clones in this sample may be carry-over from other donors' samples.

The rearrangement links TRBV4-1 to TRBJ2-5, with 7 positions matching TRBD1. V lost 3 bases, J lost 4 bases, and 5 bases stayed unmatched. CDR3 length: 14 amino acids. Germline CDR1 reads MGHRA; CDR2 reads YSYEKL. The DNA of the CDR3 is TGCGCCAGCAGCCAGACAGGGTGGGGAGAGACCCAGTACTTC. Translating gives CASSQTGWGETQYF.

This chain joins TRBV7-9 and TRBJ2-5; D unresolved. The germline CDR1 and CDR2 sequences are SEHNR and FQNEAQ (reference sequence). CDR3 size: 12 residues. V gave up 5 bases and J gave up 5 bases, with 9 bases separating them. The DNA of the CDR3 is TGTGCCAGCAGCCCCCCGGCCGAGACCCAGTACTTC. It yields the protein CASSPPAETQYF.

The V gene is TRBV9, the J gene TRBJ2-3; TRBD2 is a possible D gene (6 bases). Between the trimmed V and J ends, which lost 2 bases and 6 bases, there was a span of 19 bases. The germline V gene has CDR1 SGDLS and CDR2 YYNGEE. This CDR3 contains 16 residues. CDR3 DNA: TGTGCCAGCAGCGTTCCCCGACTAGGCTTCGACGATACGCAGTATTTT. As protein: CASSVPRLGFDDTQYF.

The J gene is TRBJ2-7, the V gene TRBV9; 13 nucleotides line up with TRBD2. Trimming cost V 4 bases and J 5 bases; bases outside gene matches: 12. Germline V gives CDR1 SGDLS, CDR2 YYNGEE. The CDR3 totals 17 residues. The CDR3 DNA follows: TGTGCCAGCAGCCCGAGAAGGACTAGCGGGAGTCCTGACGAGCAGTACTTC. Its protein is CASSPRRTSGSPDEQYF.

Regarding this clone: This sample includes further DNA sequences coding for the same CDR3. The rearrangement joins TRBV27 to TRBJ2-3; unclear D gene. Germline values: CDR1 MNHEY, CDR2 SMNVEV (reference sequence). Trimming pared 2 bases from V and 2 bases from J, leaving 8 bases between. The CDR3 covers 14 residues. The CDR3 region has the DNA TGTGCCAGCAGTTTAAGGGCGTCCACAGATACGCAGTATTTT. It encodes CASSLRASTDTQYF.

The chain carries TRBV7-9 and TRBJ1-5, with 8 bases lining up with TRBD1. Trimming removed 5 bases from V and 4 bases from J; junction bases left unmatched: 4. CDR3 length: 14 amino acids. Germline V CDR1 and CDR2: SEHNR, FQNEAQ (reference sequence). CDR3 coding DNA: TGTGCCAGCAGCACAGGGGGTCTGAATCAGCCCCAGCATTTT. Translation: CASSTGGLNQPQHF.

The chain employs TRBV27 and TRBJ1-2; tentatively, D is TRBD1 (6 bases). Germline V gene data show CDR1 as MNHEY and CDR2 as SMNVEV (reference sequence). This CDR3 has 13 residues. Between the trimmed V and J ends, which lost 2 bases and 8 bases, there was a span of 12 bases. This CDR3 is CASSLLQGQGYTF. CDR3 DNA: TGTGCCAGCAGTTTACTCCAGGGACAAGGCTACACCTTC.

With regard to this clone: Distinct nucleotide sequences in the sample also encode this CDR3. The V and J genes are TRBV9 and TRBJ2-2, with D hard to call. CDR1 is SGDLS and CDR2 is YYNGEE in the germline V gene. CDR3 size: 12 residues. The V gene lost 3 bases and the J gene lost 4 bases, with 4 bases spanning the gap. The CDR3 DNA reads TGTGCCAGCAGCGCTGCCACCGGGGAGCTGTTTTTT. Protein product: CASSAATGELFF.

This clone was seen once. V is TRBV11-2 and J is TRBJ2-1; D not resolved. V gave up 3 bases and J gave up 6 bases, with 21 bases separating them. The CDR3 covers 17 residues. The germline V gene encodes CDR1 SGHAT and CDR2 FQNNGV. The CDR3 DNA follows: TGTGCCAGCAGCTTGGGCCCTAGAGAGTTTCCATCCAATGAGCAGTTCTTC. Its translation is CASSLGPREFPSNEQFF.

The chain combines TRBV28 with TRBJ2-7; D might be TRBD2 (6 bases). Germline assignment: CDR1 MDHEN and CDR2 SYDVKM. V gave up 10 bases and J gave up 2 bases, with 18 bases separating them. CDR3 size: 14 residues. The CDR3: CATSVWGETYEQYF. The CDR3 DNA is TGTGCCACCTCGGTCTGGGGGGAAACCTACGAGCAGTACTTC.

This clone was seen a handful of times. The CDR3 DNA sequence: TGTGCCAGCGCGTTGGATGGTGGGGCCAACGTCCTGACTTTC. Protein product: CASALDGGANVLTF. The V gene is TRBV6-1, the J gene TRBJ2-6; D is ambiguous. The V end lost 8 bases, the J end lost 3 bases, and 11 bases lay between the germline ends. Germline CDR1 MNHNS, CDR2 SASEGT. This CDR3 has 14 residues.

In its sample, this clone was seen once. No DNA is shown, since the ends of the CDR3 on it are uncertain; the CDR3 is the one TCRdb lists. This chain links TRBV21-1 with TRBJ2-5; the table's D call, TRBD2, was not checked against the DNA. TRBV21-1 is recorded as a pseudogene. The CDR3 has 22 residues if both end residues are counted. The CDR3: CASSKAARVGSGTRGYQETQYF.

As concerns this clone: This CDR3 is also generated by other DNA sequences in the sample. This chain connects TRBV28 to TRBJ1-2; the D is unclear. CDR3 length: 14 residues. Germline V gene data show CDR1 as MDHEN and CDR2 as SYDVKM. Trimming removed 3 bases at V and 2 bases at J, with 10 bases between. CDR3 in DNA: TGTGCCAGCAGTTTCGCCCGAACCAACTATGGCTACACCTTC. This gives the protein CASSFARTNYGYTF.

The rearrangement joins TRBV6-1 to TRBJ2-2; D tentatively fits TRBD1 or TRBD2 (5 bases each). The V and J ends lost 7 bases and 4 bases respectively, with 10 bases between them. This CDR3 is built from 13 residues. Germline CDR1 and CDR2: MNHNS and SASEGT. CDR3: CASIGTLTGELFF. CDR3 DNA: TGTGCCAGCATAGGGACCCTCACCGGGGAGCTGTTTTTT.

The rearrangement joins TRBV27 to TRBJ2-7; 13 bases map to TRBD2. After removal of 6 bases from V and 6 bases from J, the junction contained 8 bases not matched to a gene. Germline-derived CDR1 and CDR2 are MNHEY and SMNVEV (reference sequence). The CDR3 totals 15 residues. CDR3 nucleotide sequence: TGTGCCAGCAGCCTCACTAGCGGGAGGGCTTTCGAGCAGTACTTC. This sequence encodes CASSLTSGRAFEQYF.

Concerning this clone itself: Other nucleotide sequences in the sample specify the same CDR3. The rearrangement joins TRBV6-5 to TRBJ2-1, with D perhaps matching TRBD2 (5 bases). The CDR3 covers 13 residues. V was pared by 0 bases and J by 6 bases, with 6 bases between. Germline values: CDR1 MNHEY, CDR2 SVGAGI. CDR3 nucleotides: TGTGCCAGCAGTTACTCGGCGGGCAATGAGCAGTTCTTC. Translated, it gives CASSYSAGNEQFF.

CDR3: CASSLAEFRTSNYNEQFF. The CDR3 bases are TGTGCCAGCAGCTTAGCGGAGTTTCGGACTAGTAATTACAATGAGCAGTTCTTC. This chain joins TRBV7-6 and TRBJ2-1, with 7 bases that match TRBD2. The CDR3 length is 18 residues. Germline V gives CDR1 SGHVS, CDR2 FNYEAQ. J lost 4 bases, V lost 0 bases, and 12 bases had no gene match.

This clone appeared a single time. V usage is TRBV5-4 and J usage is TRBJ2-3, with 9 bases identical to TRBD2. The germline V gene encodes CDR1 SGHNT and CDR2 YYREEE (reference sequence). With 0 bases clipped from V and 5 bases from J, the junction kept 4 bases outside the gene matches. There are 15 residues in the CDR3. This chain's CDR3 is CASSLGSGSGDTQYF. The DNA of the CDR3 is TGTGCCAGCAGCTTGGGTAGCGGGAGTGGAGATACGCAGTATTTT.

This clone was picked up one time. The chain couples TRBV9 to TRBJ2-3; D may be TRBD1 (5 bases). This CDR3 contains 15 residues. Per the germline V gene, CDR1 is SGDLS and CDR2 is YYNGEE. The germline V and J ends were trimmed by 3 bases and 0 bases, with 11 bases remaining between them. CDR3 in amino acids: CASSGVGRSTDTQYF. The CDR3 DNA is TGTGCCAGCAGCGGCGTGGGGCGAAGCACAGATACGCAGTATTTT.

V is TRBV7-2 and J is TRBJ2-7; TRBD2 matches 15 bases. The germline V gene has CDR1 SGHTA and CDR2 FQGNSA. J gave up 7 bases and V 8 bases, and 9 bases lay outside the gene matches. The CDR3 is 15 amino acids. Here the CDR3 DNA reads TGTGCCAGCTCCTTGGGACTAGCGGGGGGCCTAGAGCAGTACTTC. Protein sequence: CASSLGLAGGLEQYF.

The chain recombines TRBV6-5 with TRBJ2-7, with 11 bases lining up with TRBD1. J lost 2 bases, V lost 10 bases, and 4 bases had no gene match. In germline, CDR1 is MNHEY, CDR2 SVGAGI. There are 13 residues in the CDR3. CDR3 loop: CAIGQGATYEQYF. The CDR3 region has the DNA TGTGCCATCGGACAGGGGGCAACCTACGAGCAGTACTTC.

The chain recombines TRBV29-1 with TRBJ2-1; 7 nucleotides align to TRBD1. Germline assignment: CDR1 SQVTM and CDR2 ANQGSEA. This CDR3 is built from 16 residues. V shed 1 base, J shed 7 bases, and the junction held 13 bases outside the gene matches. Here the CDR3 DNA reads TGCAGCGTTGAAGGTACAGACAGGGTGCCTTCAAATGAGCAGTTCTTC. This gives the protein CSVEGTDRVPSNEQFF.

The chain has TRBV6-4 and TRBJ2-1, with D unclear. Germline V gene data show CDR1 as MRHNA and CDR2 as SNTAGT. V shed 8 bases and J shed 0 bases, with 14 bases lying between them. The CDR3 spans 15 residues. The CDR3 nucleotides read TGTGCCAGCTCCAGCCGTAGTGGCTCCTACAATGAGCAGTTCTTC. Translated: CASSSRSGSYNEQFF.

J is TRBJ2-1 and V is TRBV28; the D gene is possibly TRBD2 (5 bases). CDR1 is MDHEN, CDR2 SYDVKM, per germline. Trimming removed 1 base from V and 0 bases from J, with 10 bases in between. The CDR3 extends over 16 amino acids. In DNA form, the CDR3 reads TGTGCCAGCAGTTTATTAAGCGGAACCTCCTACAATGAGCAGTTCTTC. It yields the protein CASSLLSGTSYNEQFF.

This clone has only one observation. The CDR3 nucleotides read TGTGCCAGCAGCGTAGGGATTCAGAGCTCTGGAAACACCATATATTTT. Translating it yields CASSVGIQSSGNTIYF. The J gene is TRBJ1-3, the V gene TRBV9, with D unclear. V dropped 0 bases and J dropped 0 bases, with 10 bases sitting between them. From germline, CDR1 is SGDLS and CDR2 YYNGEE. CDR3 length equals 16 residues.

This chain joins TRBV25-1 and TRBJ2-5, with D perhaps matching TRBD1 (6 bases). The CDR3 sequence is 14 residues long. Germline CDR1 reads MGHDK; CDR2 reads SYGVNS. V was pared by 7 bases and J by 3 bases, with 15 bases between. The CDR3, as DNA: TGTGCCAGCACTAACTTTGCAGGGGAAGAGACCCAGTACTTC. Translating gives CASTNFAGEETQYF.